This TCR beta chain was sequenced during a study of cytomegalovirus exposure and HLA in healthy donors. Overall study findings and caveats: Among the CMV-associated chains, three were confirmed in vitro as specific for CMV antigens. Reports described diagnosis of cytomegalovirus status by the classifier as highly specific and sensitive. A list of roughly 160 TCR beta chains associated with cytomegalovirus was given.

The donors were members of the validation cohort comprising about 130 subjects, separate from the roughly 670-subject first cohort. The CDR3 has 13 residues. Germline CDR1 reads SGHRS; CDR2 reads YFSETQ. V gave up 2 bases and J gave up 6 bases, with 9 bases separating them. The assay was immunoSEQ multiplex PCR, and TCRdb's table has in-frame clones only and misses some. The sample yields hundreds of thousands of clones, roughly 89% seen once. Turning to this clone: No antigen is known for it.

The J gene is TRBJ2-1, the V gene TRBV5-1; no clear D gene. The sequencing sample was made of PBMCs. The origin of this receptor is a woman aged 18-35 years in good health and CMV-seronegative. Written as DNA, the CDR3 is TGCGCCAGCAGCTTAACTCAGGTCAATGAGCAGTTCTTC. Its protein product is CASSLTQVNEQFF.